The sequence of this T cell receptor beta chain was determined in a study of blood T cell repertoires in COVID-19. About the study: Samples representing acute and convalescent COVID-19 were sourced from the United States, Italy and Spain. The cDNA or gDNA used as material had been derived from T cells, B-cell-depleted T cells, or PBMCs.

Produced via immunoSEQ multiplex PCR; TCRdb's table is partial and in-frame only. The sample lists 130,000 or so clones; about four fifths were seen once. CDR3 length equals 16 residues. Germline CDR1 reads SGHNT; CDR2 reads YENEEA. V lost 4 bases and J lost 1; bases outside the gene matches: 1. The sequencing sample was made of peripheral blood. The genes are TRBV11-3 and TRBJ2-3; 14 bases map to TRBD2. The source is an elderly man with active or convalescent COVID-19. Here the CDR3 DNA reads TGTGCCAGCAGCTGGGGACTAGCGGGGGGCACAGATACGCAGTATTTT. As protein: CASSWGLAGGTDTQYF.